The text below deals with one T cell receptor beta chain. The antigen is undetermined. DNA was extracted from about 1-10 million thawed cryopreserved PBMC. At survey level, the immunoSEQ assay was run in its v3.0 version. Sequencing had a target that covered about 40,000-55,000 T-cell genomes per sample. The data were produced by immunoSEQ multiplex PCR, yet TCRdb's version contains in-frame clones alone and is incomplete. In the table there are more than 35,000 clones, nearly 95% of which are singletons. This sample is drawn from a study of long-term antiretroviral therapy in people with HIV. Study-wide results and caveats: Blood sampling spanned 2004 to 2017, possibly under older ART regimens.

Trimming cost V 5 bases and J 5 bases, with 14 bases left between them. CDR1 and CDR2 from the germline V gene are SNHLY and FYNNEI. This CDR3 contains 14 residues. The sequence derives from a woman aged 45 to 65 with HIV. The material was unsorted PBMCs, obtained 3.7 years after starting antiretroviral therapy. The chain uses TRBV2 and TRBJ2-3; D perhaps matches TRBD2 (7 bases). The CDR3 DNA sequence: TGTGCCAGCAGTACCCGGGGGGCGGGAGATACGCAGTATTTT. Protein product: CASSTRGAGDTQYF.